These T cell receptor beta chains were read from a single sample in a study of cytomegalovirus exposure and HLA in healthy donors. This table comes from immunoSEQ multiplex PCR, and its TCRdb copy is limited to in-frame clones, with some not included. The sample includes about 120,000 clones, about 80% seen only once; the top ten take 3.6%. The sequencing input was PBMCs. These receptors were taken from a woman aged 40 to 50 in good health and CMV-seropositive. CDR3s include the opening cysteine and the closing phenylalanine or tryptophan. Fields, in order: clone size, V gene, J gene, D gene, CDR3 protein, CDR3 DNA. A D gene is named only where the DNA matches it firmly. Clone size, where shown, is once, few, many, or a class for clones that have expanded.

.	TRBV7-6	TRBJ2-1	.	CASSGTGLYNEQFF	TGTGCCAGCAGCGGAACGGGACTTTACAATGAGCAGTTCTTC
.	TRBV5-1	TRBJ1-2	.	CASSPTGNNYGYTF	TGCGCCAGCAGCCCCACCGGGAATAACTATGGCTACACCTTC
.	TRBV7-9	TRBJ2-7	.	CSSSPGTSEQYF	TGTTCCAGCAGCCCCGGGACTTCCGAGCAGTACTTC
few	TRBV29-1	TRBJ2-7	.	CSVDEGYEQYF	TGCAGCGTTGATGAGGGCTACGAGCAGTACTTC
.	TRBV10-3	TRBJ1-2	.	CAISEVQGGGYTF	TGTGCCATCAGTGAGGTACAGGGAGGGGGCTACACCTTC
.	TRBV7-2	TRBJ2-1	.	CASSLSRFSYNEQFF	TGTGCCAGCAGCCTCTCTCGGTTCTCCTACAATGAGCAGTTCTTC
.	TRBV10-3	TRBJ2-5	.	CAISVGGDQETQYF	TGTGCCATCAGTGTTGGAGGGGACCAAGAGACCCAGTACTTC
.	TRBV28	TRBJ2-2	.	CASRPGHIDTGELFF	TGTGCCAGCAGGCCGGGACATATAGACACCGGGGAGCTGTTTTTT
.	TRBV14	TRBJ2-7	TRBD1	CASSQNRGEQYF	TGTGCCAGCAGCCAGAACAGGGGCGAGCAGTACTTC
.	TRBV28	TRBJ2-7	.	CASLGRSYEQYF	TGTGCCAGCCTGGGCAGGTCCTACGAGCAGTACTTC
.	TRBV19	TRBJ1-2	TRBD1	CASSTWTGGSPLHGYTF	TGTGCCAGTAGTACTTGGACAGGGGGTAGCCCCCTCCATGGCTACACCTTC
.	TRBV5-5	TRBJ2-1	TRBD2	CASSPLGGSYNEQFF	TGTGCCAGCAGCCCCCTGGGCGGGAGCTACAATGAGCAGTTCTTC
.	TRBV6-6	TRBJ2-7	TRBD2	CASSQLAGGPEQYF	TGTGCCAGCAGCCAACTAGCGGGAGGTCCCGAGCAGTACTTC
.	TRBV25-1	TRBJ1-2	.	CASKGANYGYTF	TGTGCCAGCAAGGGAGCTAACTATGGCTACACCTTC
.	TRBV5-1	TRBJ1-3	TRBD1	CASSHSTGGMGNTIYF	TGCGCCAGCAGCCACTCGACAGGGGGCATGGGAAACACCATATATTTT
.	TRBV15	TRBJ2-7	.	CATSRDFGDYEQYF	TGTGCCACCAGCAGAGATTTCGGGGATTACGAGCAGTACTTC
.	TRBV5-1	TRBJ2-7	TRBD1	CASSPGTGKPYEQYF	TGCGCCAGCAGCCCTGGGACAGGGAAGCCCTACGAGCAGTACTTC
.	TRBV6-6	TRBJ1-2	.	CASSYSQFNYGYTF	TGTGCCAGCAGTTACTCGCAGTTTAACTATGGCTACACCTTC
few	TRBV4-3	TRBJ2-3	TRBD2	CASSQVTSGSGADTQYF	TGCGCCAGCAGCCAAGTTACTAGCGGTTCTGGCGCAGATACGCAGTATTTT
once	TRBV12-5	TRBJ2-1	.	CASGQDRHNEQFF	TGTGCTAGTGGTCAGGACAGACACAATGAGCAGTTCTTC
.	TRBV4-3	TRBJ2-3	TRBD2	CASSTDSGTSTDTQYF	TGCGCCAGCAGCACCGATAGCGGGACTAGCACAGATACGCAGTATTTT
.	TRBV19	TRBJ2-7	.	CASSIDRGDSYEQYF	TGTGCCAGTAGTATAGATCGGGGAGACTCCTACGAGCAGTACTTC
.	TRBV6-5	TRBJ2-2	TRBD1	CASSRTGIGELFF	TGTGCCAGCAGCCGGACAGGGATCGGGGAGCTGTTTTTT
.	TRBV9	TRBJ2-3	TRBD2	CATTPLTSVTDTQYF	TGTGCCACAACCCCCCTCACTAGCGTAACAGATACGCAGTATTTT
.	TRBV19	TRBJ1-2	TRBD1	CASTPGQGYGYTF	TGTGCCAGTACCCCGGGACAGGGGTATGGCTACACCTTC
.	TRBV7-3	TRBJ2-5	.	CASSLIAGRGTQYF	TGTGCCAGCAGCTTAATCGCGGGGCGGGGGACCCAGTACTTC
.	TRBV4-1	TRBJ2-3	TRBD2	CASRKLAGGYTDTQYF	TGCGCCAGCAGGAAACTAGCGGGAGGGTACACAGATACGCAGTATTTT
many	TRBV11-2	TRBJ2-7	TRBD1	CASSSAGTGFEQYF	TGTGCCAGCAGCTCCGCCGGGACAGGGTTCGAGCAGTACTTC
.	TRBV7-2	TRBJ2-2	.	CASSLFGGSNTGELFF	TGTGCCAGCAGCTTATTCGGGGGATCGAACACCGGGGAGCTGTTTTTT
.	TRBV7-6	TRBJ1-3	TRBD1	CASSAGGTGAGGGNTIYF	TGTGCCAGCAGTGCCGGTGGGACAGGGGCCGGGGGTGGAAACACCATATATTTT
.	TRBV7-9	TRBJ1-6	TRBD1	CASSLGDRGLSPLHF	TGTGCCAGCAGCTTAGGGGACAGGGGGCTTTCACCCCTCCACTTT
.	TRBV29-1	TRBJ2-7	.	CSVPGGAGLYEQYF	TGCAGCGTCCCTGGAGGGGCGGGGCTCTACGAGCAGTACTTC
.	TRBV5-5	TRBJ2-1	.	CASSPVPGVNEQFF	TGTGCCAGCAGCCCTGTTCCGGGGGTGAATGAGCAGTTCTTC
.	TRBV7-6	TRBJ2-7	.	CASSLGAGPSYEQYF	TGTGCCAGCAGCTTAGGCGCGGGACCCTCCTACGAGCAGTACTTC
.	TRBV29-1	TRBJ2-1	.	CSVNRDRSSYNEQFF	TGCAGCGTTAACAGGGATAGGAGCTCCTACAATGAGCAGTTCTTC
once	TRBV7-6	TRBJ1-1	.	CASSLDFSAAFF	TGTGCCAGCAGCTTAGATTTTAGTGCAGCTTTCTTT
few	TRBV9	TRBJ2-3	.	CASSVESLKDTQYF	TGTGCCAGCAGCGTAGAGTCACTGAAAGATACGCAGTATTTT
.	TRBV7-9	TRBJ2-2	TRBD1	CASSSPGTGVITGELFF	TGTGCCAGCAGCTCCCCCGGGACAGGGGTTATCACCGGGGAGCTGTTTTTT
.	TRBV6-8	TRBJ2-3	.	CASDPERLGTDTQYF	TGTGCCAGTGACCCCGAGCGGCTGGGTACAGATACGCAGTATTTT
.	TRBV11-1	TRBJ2-1	TRBD2	CASSFLAGVHEQFF	TGTGCCAGCAGCTTCCTAGCGGGAGTGCATGAGCAGTTCTTC
.	TRBV12-2	TRBJ2-2	.	CASPAGTNTGELFF	TGTGCAAGTCCGGCCGGGACGAACACCGGGGAGCTGTTTTTT
few	TRBV20-1	TRBJ1-2	.	CSARLGYTF	TGCAGTGCTAGATTAGGCTACACCTTC
.	TRBV9	TRBJ2-1	TRBD2	CASSRAGRSENEQFF	TGTGCCAGCAGCCGAGCGGGACGGTCCGAGAATGAGCAGTTCTTC
.	TRBV30	TRBJ1-2	.	CAWRAPHGIYGYTF	TGTGCCTGGAGGGCCCCACACGGGATTTATGGCTACACCTTC
.	TRBV6-5	TRBJ1-5	.	CASSGPGQHQPQHF	TGTGCCAGCAGTGGCCCGGGACAACATCAGCCCCAGCATTTT
.	TRBV6-1	TRBJ1-2	TRBD1	CASRDRANYGYTF	TGTGCCAGCAGAGACAGGGCTAACTATGGCTACACCTTC
.	TRBV5-4	TRBJ2-7	.	CASSFAGGLRAPYF	TGTGCCAGCAGCTTCGCCGGCGGACTACGCGCGCCATACTTC
.	TRBV28	TRBJ2-3	TRBD2	CASLRTSGISGTDTQYF	TGTGCCAGCCTTAGGACTAGCGGGATTTCTGGCACAGATACGCAGTATTTT
.	TRBV29-1	TRBJ2-5	TRBD2	CSLDTGTSPYRGETQYF	TGCAGCCTCGATACCGGGACTAGCCCTTACCGGGGAGAGACCCAGTACTTC
.	TRBV9	TRBJ2-5	TRBD2	CASSPRGGSVETQYF	TGTGCCAGCAGCCCTAGGGGCGGGAGTGTAGAGACCCAGTACTTC
once	TRBV30	TRBJ1-2	.	CAWSRTGRRGNYGYTF	TGTGCCTGGAGTCGGACGGGACGGAGGGGAAACTATGGCTACACCTTC
.	TRBV5-6	TRBJ2-7	.	CASSSDNAYEQYF	TGTGCCAGCAGCTCGGACAACGCCTACGAGCAGTACTTC
.	TRBV5-1	TRBJ2-7	TRBD2	CASSQGLAREQYF	TGCGCCAGCAGCCAGGGACTAGCTCGCGAGCAGTACTTC
few	TRBV5-5	TRBJ2-1	.	CASSLVGRSNEQFF	TGTGCCAGCAGCTTAGTGGGCCGAAGCAATGAGCAGTTCTTC
.	TRBV2	TRBJ2-7	TRBD1	CASRQGQGITYEQYF	TGTGCCAGCAGGCAGGGACAGGGAATAACCTACGAGCAGTACTTC